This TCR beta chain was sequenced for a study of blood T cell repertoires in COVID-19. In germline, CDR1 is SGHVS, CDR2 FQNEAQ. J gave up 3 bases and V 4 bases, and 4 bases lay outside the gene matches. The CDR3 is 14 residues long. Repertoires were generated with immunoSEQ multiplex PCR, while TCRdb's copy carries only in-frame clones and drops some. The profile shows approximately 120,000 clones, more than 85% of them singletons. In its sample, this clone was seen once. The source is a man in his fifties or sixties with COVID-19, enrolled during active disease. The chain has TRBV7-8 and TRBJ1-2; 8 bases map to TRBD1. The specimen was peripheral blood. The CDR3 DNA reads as TGTGCCAGCAGCTCCAGGGGGCCCGACTATGGCTACACCTTC. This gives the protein CASSSRGPDYGYTF.